The rows below give T cell receptor beta chains drawn from one sample of a study of cytomegalovirus exposure and HLA in healthy donors. Sequenced by immunoSEQ multiplex PCR; TCRdb stores in-frame clones only, minus some. The table lists roughly 250,000 clones, 80% of them singletons. The sequencing sample was made of PBMCs. These receptor sequences come from a girl aged 2 to 10 in good health and CMV-seronegative. CDR3s include the opening cysteine and the closing phenylalanine or tryptophan. D genes are given only for firm matches. Clone size is not always given. Where it is, it says once, few, many or a class for expanded clones.

clone_size	v_call	j_call	d_call	cdr3_aa	cdr3_nt
-	TRBV10-3	TRBJ1-1	TRBD1	CANSGGEGTEAFF	TGTGCCAACTCAGGGGGAGAGGGCACTGAAGCTTTCTTT
few	TRBV9	TRBJ1-6	TRBD1	CASSVVQWEETGGSPLHF	TGTGCCAGCAGCGTAGTTCAGTGGGAAGAGACAGGGGGTTCACCCCTCCACTTT
-	TRBV4-1	TRBJ2-1	TRBD2	CASSTRGGTSGKGYNEQFF	TGCGCCAGCAGCACTAGGGGGGGGACTAGCGGGAAAGGTTACAATGAGCAGTTCTTC
few	TRBV28	TRBJ2-7	-	CASSRAGGGYEQYF	TGTGCCAGCAGCCGGGCCGGGGGAGGCTACGAGCAGTACTTC
once	TRBV9	TRBJ2-7	-	CASSVRGDRSSYEQYF	TGTGCCAGCAGCGTAAGGGGGGACAGAAGCTCCTACGAGCAGTACTTC
-	TRBV7-9	TRBJ2-4	TRBD2	CSSSFDLGDYNIQYF	TGTTCCAGCAGCTTCGACTTAGGGGACTACAACATTCAGTACTTC
-	TRBV4-2	TRBJ2-1	TRBD2	CASSPWTSGALSSYNEQFF	TGTGCCAGCAGCCCCTGGACTAGCGGGGCCCTAAGCTCCTACAATGAGCAGTTCTTC
-	TRBV18	TRBJ2-5	TRBD1	CASSRGQEQETQYF	TGTGCCAGCTCACGTGGACAGGAACAAGAGACCCAGTACTTC
few	TRBV29-1	TRBJ2-5	TRBD1	CSVGQGVAETQYF	TGCAGCGTGGGACAGGGAGTAGCGGAGACCCAGTACTTC
once	TRBV14	TRBJ1-5	-	CASSRGAEQPQHF	TGTGCCAGCAGCCGCGGGGCTGAGCAGCCCCAGCATTTT
-	TRBV11-2	TRBJ2-1	-	CASSLQSGNEQFF	TGTGCCAGCAGCTTGCAATCCGGCAATGAGCAGTTCTTC
-	TRBV5-5	TRBJ2-1	-	CASSLGRGGASFNEQFF	TGTGCCAGCAGCTTGGGCCGAGGGGGGGCTTCTTTCAATGAGCAGTTCTTC
-	TRBV6-1	TRBJ1-4	-	CASSAIGPPEKLFF	TGTGCCAGCAGTGCGATCGGTCCTCCTGAAAAACTGTTTTTT
-	TRBV5-5	TRBJ1-4	-	CASSFPPGKLFF	TGTGCCAGCAGCTTTCCCCCGGGAAAACTGTTTTTT
-	TRBV7-3	TRBJ1-1	-	CASSLRHRVVVTEAFF	TGTGCCAGCAGCTTAAGGCACAGGGTGGTAGTCACTGAAGCTTTCTTT
once	TRBV11-2	TRBJ2-3	-	CASSLCCRVPDTQYF	TGTGCCAGCAGCTTATGTTGCAGGGTCCCAGATACGCAGTATTTT
-	TRBV9	TRBJ2-3	-	CASSVVTGRSTDTQYF	TGTGCCAGCAGCGTAGTAACAGGGAGAAGCACAGATACGCAGTATTTT
-	TRBV9	TRBJ2-5	-	CASSGGMRGFQETQYF	TGTGCCAGCAGCGGAGGGATGCGGGGCTTCCAAGAGACCCAGTACTTC
-	TRBV4-2	TRBJ2-5	TRBD1	CASRGHGQGDQETQYF	TGTGCCAGCAGGGGACACGGACAGGGGGACCAAGAGACCCAGTACTTC
-	TRBV12-5	TRBJ2-1	-	CASADRLTSYNEQFF	TGTGCTAGTGCCGACCGACTTACCTCCTACAATGAGCAGTTCTTC
few	TRBV27	TRBJ2-5	TRBD2	CASSPTSGRPRPQETQYF	TGTGCCAGCAGTCCGACTAGCGGGAGGCCGCGGCCTCAAGAGACCCAGTACTTC
-	TRBV5-4	TRBJ2-3	-	CASSLNRGTSTDTQYF	TGTGCCAGCAGCTTAAATAGGGGTACTAGCACAGATACGCAGTATTTT
-	TRBV7-2	TRBJ1-2	-	CASSFLGRRVNYGYTF	TGTGCCAGCAGCTTTCTCGGGAGGAGAGTAAACTATGGCTACACCTTC
-	TRBV5-1	TRBJ1-4	TRBD1	CASSSGTAANEKLFF	TGCGCCAGCAGCTCAGGGACAGCAGCTAATGAAAAACTGTTTTTT
-	TRBV7-9	TRBJ2-1	TRBD2	CASSLLRGSGRRNEQFF	TGTGCCAGCAGCTTACTGCGGGGTAGCGGGAGAAGAAATGAGCAGTTCTTC
-	TRBV6-5	TRBJ2-7	-	CASSREGGVPYEQYF	TGTGCCAGCAGTAGGGAGGGGGGCGTACCCTACGAGCAGTACTTC
-	TRBV2	TRBJ2-5	TRBD2	CASSVWPRLAEHQETQYF	TGTGCCAGCAGTGTTTGGCCGAGACTAGCGGAACACCAAGAGACCCAGTACTTC
-	TRBV5-1	TRBJ2-5	TRBD2	CASSLGSGGQETQYF	TGCGCCAGCAGCTTGGGGAGCGGGGGGCAAGAGACCCAGTACTTC
-	TRBV30	TRBJ2-7	-	CAWSEQGEQYF	TGTGCCTGGAGTGAGCAGGGAGAGCAGTACTTC
-	TRBV2	TRBJ1-1	-	CATQQWANTEAFF	TGTGCCACCCAGCAGTGGGCGAACACTGAAGCTTTCTTT
-	TRBV19	TRBJ2-1	TRBD1	CASSKPGQGLGSYNEQFF	TGTGCCAGTAGTAAACCGGGACAGGGGTTAGGCTCCTACAATGAGCAGTTCTTC
-	TRBV28	TRBJ1-1	-	CASSLFPGLMNTEAFF	TGTGCCAGCAGTTTATTTCCGGGGTTGATGAACACTGAAGCTTTCTTT
few	TRBV9	TRBJ1-2	-	CASSETANYGYTF	TGTGCCAGCAGCGAGACAGCTAACTATGGCTACACCTTC
few	TRBV4-1	TRBJ2-4	-	CASSQDTWRNAKNIQYF	TGCGCCAGCAGCCAAGACACGTGGAGGAATGCCAAAAACATTCAGTACTTC
-	TRBV2	TRBJ2-3	TRBD1	CASSWDRVTDTQYF	TGTGCCAGCAGTTGGGACAGGGTCACAGATACGCAGTATTTT
-	TRBV7-9	TRBJ2-7	TRBD2	CASSLLAGGPREQYF	TGTGCCAGCAGTCTACTAGCGGGAGGGCCTAGGGAGCAGTACTTC
-	TRBV10-3	TRBJ2-3	TRBD2	CAITPGGASTSTQYF	TGTGCCATCACTCCGGGGGGGGCCAGCACCAGTACGCAGTATTTT
-	TRBV5-4	TRBJ1-1	-	CASSLNVKNTEAFF	TGTGCCAGCAGCCTAAATGTGAAGAACACTGAAGCTTTCTTT
-	TRBV11-2	TRBJ2-1	TRBD1	CASSRRTGWENNEQFF	TGTGCCAGCAGCCGAAGGACAGGGTGGGAAAACAATGAGCAGTTCTTC
-	TRBV4-1	TRBJ1-3	TRBD1	CASSQEGGQVISGNTIYF	TGCGCCAGCAGCCAAGAGGGCGGACAGGTTATCTCTGGAAACACCATATATTTT
-	TRBV21-1	TRBJ1-2	-	CASSKALSGINYGYTF	TGTGCCAGCAGCAAAGCGCTTTCAGGGATTAACTATGGCTACACCTTC
-	TRBV6-6	TRBJ2-1	TRBD1	CASSRTGEYNEQFF	TGTGCCAGCAGCCGGACAGGGGAATACAATGAGCAGTTCTTC
-	TRBV4-1	TRBJ1-1	TRBD1	CASTIRQGAISEAFF	TGCGCCAGCACTATTAGACAGGGGGCGATCTCTGAAGCTTTCTTT
few	TRBV4-1	TRBJ2-3	TRBD2	CASSPLGLAGAARDTQYF	TGCGCCAGCAGCCCACTGGGTCTAGCGGGCGCCGCCAGAGATACGCAGTATTTT
-	TRBV5-4	TRBJ2-5	TRBD2	CASRRLAGVTQETQYF	TGTGCCAGCAGAAGACTAGCGGGAGTAACACAAGAGACCCAGTACTTC